One T cell receptor (beta chain) is described in this entry. Method: immunoSEQ multiplex PCR; TCRdb's copy keeps in-frame clones and lacks some. The sample has 98,000 or so clones, approximately 81% seen once. Germline trimming cut 0 bases from V and 4 bases from J; bases unmatched to any gene: 2. CDR3 length: 14 amino acids. In germline, CDR1 is SGHTA, CDR2 FQGNSA. This specimen belongs to a study of control samples from healthy donors and cancer patients. The receptor was isolated from a woman in her 30s in good health. The sample consisted of blood. The chain employs TRBV7-2 and TRBJ2-7; TRBD1 matches at 8 bases. Here the CDR3 reads CASSLAGTGYEQYF. CDR3 nucleotides: TGTGCCAGCAGCTTAGCCGGGACAGGTTACGAGCAGTACTTC.